This paragraph reports one T cell receptor (beta chain). This sample stems from a study of blood T cell repertoires in COVID-19. About the study: Nucleic acid was either cDNA or gDNA, and it came from T cells, B-cell-depleted T cells, or PBMCs.

Some clones are missing from TCRdb's copy, which holds only in-frame ones; the method was immunoSEQ multiplex PCR. This sample has roughly 84,000 clones, with roughly 80% found just once. The CDR3 sequence is 13 residues long. In germline, CDR1 is KGHDR, CDR2 SFDVKD. The ends were cut back, 4 bases at V and 7 bases at J, with 10 bases in the middle. The origin of this receptor is an elderly woman with acute or convalescent COVID-19. Sequences were obtained from peripheral blood. This chain uses TRBV24-1 with TRBJ1-5; D gene unclear. CDR3 in amino acids: CATSEAPRQPQHF. CDR3 nucleotide sequence: TGTGCCACCAGTGAAGCCCCTAGGCAGCCCCAGCATTTT.